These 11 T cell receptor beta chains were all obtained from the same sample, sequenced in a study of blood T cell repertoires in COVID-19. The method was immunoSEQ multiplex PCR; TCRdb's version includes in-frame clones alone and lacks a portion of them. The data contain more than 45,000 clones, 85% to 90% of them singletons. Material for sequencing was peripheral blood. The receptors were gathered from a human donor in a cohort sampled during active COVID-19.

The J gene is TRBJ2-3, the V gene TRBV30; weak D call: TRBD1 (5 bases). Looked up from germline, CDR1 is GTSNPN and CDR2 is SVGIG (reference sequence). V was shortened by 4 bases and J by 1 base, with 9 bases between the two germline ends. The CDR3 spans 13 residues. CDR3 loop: CAWTGKGTDTQYF. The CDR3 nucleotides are TGTGCCTGGACAGGGAAAGGCACAGATACGCAGTATTTT. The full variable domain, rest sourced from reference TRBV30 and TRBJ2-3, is SQTIHQWPATLVQPVGSPLSLECTVEGTSNPNLYWYRQAAGRGLQLLFYSVGIGQISSEVPQNLSASRPQDRQFILSSKKLLLSDSGFYLCAWTGKGTDTQYFGPGTRLTVL.

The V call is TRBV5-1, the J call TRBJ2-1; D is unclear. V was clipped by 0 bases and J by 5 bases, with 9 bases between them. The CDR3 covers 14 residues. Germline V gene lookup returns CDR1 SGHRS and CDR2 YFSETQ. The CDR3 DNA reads TGCGCCAGCAGCTTGGATTCCGCGGACAATGAGCAGTTCTTC. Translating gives CASSLDSADNEQFF.

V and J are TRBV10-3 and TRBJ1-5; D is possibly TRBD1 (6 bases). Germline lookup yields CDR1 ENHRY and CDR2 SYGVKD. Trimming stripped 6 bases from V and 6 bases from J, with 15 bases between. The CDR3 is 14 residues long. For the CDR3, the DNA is TGTGCCATCAGGGATGACAGGACCACTCAGCCCCAGCATTTT. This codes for CAIRDDRTTQPQHF.

The CDR3 loop is CASSIDRGNEQFF. The DNA of the CDR3 is TGTGCCAGCAGTATAGACAGGGGGAATGAGCAGTTCTTC. The chain has TRBV5-4 and TRBJ2-1; TRBD1 agrees at 9 bases. Per germline, CDR1 SGHNT and CDR2 YYREEE (reference sequence). V lost 5 bases and J lost 7; bases outside the gene matches: 4. CDR3 size: 13 residues.

This chain's CDR3 is CASGLREGGYETQYF. CDR3 DNA: TGTGCTAGTGGTTTGAGAGAGGGAGGGTACGAGACCCAGTACTTC. This chain links TRBV12-5 with TRBJ2-5; 7 bases match TRBD2. The CDR3 spans 15 residues. Trimming cost V 2 bases and J 5 bases; bases outside gene matches: 8. Germline CDR1 and CDR2: LGHNT and FRNRAP.

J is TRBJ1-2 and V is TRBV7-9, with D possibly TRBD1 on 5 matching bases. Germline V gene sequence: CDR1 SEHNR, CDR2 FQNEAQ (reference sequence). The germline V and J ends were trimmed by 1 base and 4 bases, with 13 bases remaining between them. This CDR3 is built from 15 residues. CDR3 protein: CASSLGLRGSYGYTF. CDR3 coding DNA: TGTGCCAGCAGCTTAGGTTTAAGGGGCTCCTATGGCTACACCTTC.

The CDR3 is CASSSWTFEDTQYF. The CDR3 DNA is TGTGCCAGCAGCTCCTGGACTTTCGAAGATACGCAGTATTTT. The chain couples TRBV7-2 to TRBJ2-3; the D gene is possibly TRBD2 (5 bases). Germline V gene lookup returns CDR1 SGHTA and CDR2 FQGNSA. V lost 4 bases and J lost 5, with 13 bases in between. The CDR3 extends over 14 amino acids.

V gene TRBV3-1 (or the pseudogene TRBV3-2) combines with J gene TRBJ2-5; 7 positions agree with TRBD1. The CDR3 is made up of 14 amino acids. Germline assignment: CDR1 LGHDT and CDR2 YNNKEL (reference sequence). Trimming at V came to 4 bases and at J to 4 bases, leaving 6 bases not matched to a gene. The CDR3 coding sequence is TGTGCCAGCAGCCCCCGACAGGGTGTAGAGACCCAGTACTTC. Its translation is CASSPRQGVETQYF.

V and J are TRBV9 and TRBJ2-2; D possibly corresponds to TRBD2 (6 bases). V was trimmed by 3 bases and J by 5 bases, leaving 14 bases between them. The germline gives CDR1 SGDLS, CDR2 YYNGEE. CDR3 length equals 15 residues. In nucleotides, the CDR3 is TGTGCCAGCAGCGCCTCCGCTGGGGGGACCGGGGAGCTGTTTTTT. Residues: CASSASAGGTGELFF.

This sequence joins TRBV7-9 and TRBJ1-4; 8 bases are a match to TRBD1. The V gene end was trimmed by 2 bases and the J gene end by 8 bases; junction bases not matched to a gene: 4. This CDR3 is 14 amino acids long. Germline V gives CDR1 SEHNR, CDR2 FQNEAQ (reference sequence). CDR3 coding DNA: TGTGCCAGCAGCTTACCCAGGGGGCGGGAAAAACTGTTTTTT. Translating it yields CASSLPRGREKLFF.

The CDR3 coding sequence is TGTGCCAGCAGCCTGACACCCCCACGAGCTGAAGCTTTCTTT. Its translation is CASSLTPPRAEAFF. The chain combines TRBV2 with TRBJ1-1; no clear D gene. This CDR3 comprises 14 residues. The V end was cut by 6 bases, the J end by 6 bases, with 17 bases between. Germline V gene data show CDR1 as SNHLY and CDR2 as FYNNEI.